This T cell receptor beta chain was profiled in a study of regulatory T cells in long-lasting Graves disease. Study-level findings and limits: A greater number of public clonotypes (more than 2,500) was shared by persistent patients than by new patients (roughly 880).

V was pared by 7 bases and J by 1 base, with 11 bases between. The CDR3 has 12 residues. From germline, CDR1 is GTSNPN and CDR2 SVGIG (reference sequence). This clonotype was recorded a few times. Antigen specificity is unknown. Time point given: persistent/refractory GD, antithyroid drugs over 5 years with positive TRAb. TCR sequences were obtained from RNA taken from PBMCs. The source of the patients was an endocrinology department in Xi'an, China. Sequencing libraries for TCR beta were prepared with iRepertoire HTBI primers and Arm-PCR of CDR3 regions. TCRdb analysed the multiplex PCR reads with MiXCR anew, one entry per CDR3 protein. The sample lists about 310,000 distinct CDR3 sequences, around a fifth occurring once.

The source of this sequence is a female donor with Graves disease. The chain uses TRBV30 and TRBJ2-7; D perhaps matches TRBD1 (6 bases). The material was peripheral blood mononuclear cells (PBMCs), obtained when the disease was refractory, from a patient treated with antithyroid drugs. CDR3 nucleotide sequence: TGTGCCTTTTCAGACAGGTCCTACGAGCAGTACTTC. Its translation is CAFSDRSYEQYF.